One sample yielded the 5 T cell receptor beta chains listed below, sequenced in a study of blood T cell repertoires in COVID-19. Measured with immunoSEQ multiplex PCR; TCRdb has only the in-frame clones, and not every one. The sample yields roughly 250,000 clones, roughly 85% seen once. The sequenced material came from PBMCs or T cells enriched from blood (not recorded which). The receptors were gathered from a woman aged 25 to 45 who had recovered from COVID-19.

V gene TRBV28 combines with J gene TRBJ2-3, with 11 nucleotides matching TRBD2. The V gene end was trimmed by 3 bases and the J gene end by 3 bases; junction bases not matched to a gene: 2. Germline CDR1 reads MDHEN; CDR2 reads SYDVKM. The CDR3 contains 15 residues. CDR3 region: CASSFSGGATDTQYF. The DNA for the CDR3 is TGTGCCAGCAGTTTTAGCGGGGGGGCAACAGATACGCAGTATTTT.

The chain uses TRBV13 and TRBJ2-5; 10 bases match TRBD2. V was clipped by 5 bases and J by 2 bases; unmatched bases: 8. Germline CDR1 is PRHDT and CDR2 is FYEKMQ (reference sequence). The CDR3 loop spans 16 amino acids. The CDR3 reads CASSTGLAADQETQYF. In nucleotides, the CDR3 is TGTGCCAGCAGCACTGGACTAGCGGCCGATCAAGAGACCCAGTACTTC.

The V call is TRBV7-8, the J call TRBJ2-7, with 11 bases that match TRBD2. The germline CDR1 and CDR2 sequences are SGHVS and FQNEAQ. The V gene end was trimmed by 4 bases and the J gene end by 3 bases; junction bases not matched to a gene: 8. CDR3 length: 16 amino acids. In DNA, the CDR3 is TGTGCCAGCAGCTCAAAACTAGCGGGAGATCTCTACGAGCAGTACTTC. Its protein is CASSSKLAGDLYEQYF.

This chain joins TRBV10-2 and TRBJ2-2; D possibly corresponds to TRBD1 (5 bases). Germline V lookup: CDR1 WSHSY, CDR2 SAAADI. V was clipped by 5 bases and J by 1 base, with 8 bases between them. The CDR3 contains 14 residues. CDR3: CASSLDRNTGELFF. As DNA, the CDR3 is TGCGCCAGCAGTCTAGACAGGAACACCGGGGAGCTGTTTTTT.

J is TRBJ2-7 and V is TRBV28; D gene unclear. From germline, CDR1 is MDHEN and CDR2 SYDVKM. V lost 7 bases and J 2 bases, leaving 15 bases between the germline ends. The CDR3 contains 14 residues. The CDR3 reads CASTFNGVTYEQYF. DNA of the CDR3: TGTGCCAGCACGTTTAACGGTGTTACCTACGAGCAGTACTTC.